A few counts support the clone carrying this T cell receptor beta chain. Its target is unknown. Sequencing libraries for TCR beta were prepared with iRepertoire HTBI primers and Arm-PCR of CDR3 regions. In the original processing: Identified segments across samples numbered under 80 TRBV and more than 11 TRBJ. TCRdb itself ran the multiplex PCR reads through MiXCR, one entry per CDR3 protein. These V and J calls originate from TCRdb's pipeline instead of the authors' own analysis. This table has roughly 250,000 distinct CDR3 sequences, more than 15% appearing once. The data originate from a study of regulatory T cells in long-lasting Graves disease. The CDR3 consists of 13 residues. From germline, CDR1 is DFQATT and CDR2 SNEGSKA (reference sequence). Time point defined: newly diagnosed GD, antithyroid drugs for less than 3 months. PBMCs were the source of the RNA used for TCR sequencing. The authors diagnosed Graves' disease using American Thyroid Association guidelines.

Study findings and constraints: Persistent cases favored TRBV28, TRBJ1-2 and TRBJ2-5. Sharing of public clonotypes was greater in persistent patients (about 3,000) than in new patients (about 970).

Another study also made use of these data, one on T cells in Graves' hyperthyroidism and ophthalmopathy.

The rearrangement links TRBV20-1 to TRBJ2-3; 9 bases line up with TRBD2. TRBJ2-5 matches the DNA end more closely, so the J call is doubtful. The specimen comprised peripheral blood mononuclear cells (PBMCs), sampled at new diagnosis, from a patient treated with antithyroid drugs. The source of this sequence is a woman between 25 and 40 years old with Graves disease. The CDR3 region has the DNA TGCAGTGCTAGGGGCGGGGGGGCCGAGACCCAGTACTTC. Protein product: CSARGGGAETQYF.